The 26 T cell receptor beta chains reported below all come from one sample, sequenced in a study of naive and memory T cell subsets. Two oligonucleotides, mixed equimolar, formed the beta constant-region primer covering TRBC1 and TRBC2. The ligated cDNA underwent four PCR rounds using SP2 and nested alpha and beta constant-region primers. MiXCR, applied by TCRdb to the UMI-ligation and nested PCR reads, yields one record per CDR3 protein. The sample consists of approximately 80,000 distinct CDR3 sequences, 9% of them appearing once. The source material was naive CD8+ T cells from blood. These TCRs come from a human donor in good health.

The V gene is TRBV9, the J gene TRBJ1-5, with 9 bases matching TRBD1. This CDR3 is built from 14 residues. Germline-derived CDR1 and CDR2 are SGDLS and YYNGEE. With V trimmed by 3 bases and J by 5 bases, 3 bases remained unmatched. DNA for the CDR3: TGTGCCAGCAGCGAAGGGGACAGGGATCAGCCCCAGCATTTT. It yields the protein CASSEGDRDQPQHF.

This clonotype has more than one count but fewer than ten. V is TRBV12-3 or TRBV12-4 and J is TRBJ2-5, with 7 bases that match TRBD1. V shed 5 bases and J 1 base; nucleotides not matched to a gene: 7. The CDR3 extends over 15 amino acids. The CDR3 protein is CASSPGQLIQETQYF. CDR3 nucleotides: TGTGCCAGCAGTCCGGGACAGTTAATCCAAGAGACCCAGTACTTC.

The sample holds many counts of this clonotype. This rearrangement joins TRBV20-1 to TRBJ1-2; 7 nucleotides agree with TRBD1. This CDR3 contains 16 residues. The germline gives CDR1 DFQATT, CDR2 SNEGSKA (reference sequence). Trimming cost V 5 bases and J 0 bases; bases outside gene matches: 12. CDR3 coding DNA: TGCAGTGCTGAGGGGTTACAGGGGAGCCCTAACTATGGCTACACCTTC. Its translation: CSAEGLQGSPNYGYTF.

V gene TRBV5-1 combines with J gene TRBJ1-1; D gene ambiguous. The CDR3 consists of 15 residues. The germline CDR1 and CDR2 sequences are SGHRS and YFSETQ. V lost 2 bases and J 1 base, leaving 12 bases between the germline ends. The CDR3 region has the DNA TGCGCCAGCAGCTTTTTGGTGGGTTCGAACACTGAAGCTTTCTTT. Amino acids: CASSFLVGSNTEAFF. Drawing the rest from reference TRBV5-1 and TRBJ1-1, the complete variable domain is KAGVTQTPRYLIKTRGQQVTLSCSPISGHRSVSWYQQTPGQGLQFLFEYFSETQRNKGNFPGRFSGRQFSNSRSEMNVSTLELGDSALYLCASSFLVGSNTEAFFGQGTRLTVV.

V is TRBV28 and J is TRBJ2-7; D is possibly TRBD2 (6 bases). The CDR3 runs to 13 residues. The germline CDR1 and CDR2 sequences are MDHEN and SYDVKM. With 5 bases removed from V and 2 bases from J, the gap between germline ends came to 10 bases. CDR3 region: CASSITSTYEQYF. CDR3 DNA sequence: TGTGCCAGCAGTATCACTAGCACCTACGAGCAGTACTTC.

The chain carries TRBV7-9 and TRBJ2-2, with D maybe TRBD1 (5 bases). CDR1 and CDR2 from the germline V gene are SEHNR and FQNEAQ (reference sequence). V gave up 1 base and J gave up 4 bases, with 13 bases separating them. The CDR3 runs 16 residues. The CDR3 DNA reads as TGTGCCAGCAGCTTAGAAATGGGGCGGAGCACCGGGGAGCTGTTTTTT. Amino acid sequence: CASSLEMGRSTGELFF.

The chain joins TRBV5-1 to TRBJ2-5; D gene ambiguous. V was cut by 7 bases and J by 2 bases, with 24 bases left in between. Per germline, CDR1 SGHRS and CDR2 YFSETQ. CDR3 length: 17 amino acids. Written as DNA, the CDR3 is TGCGCCAGCGCCTCCGGGTCCCCCGAACTGGTGCAAGAGACCCAGTACTTC. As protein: CASASGSPELVQETQYF. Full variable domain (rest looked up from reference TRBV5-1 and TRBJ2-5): KAGVTQTPRYLIKTRGQQVTLSCSPISGHRSVSWYQQTPGQGLQFLFEYFSETQRNKGNFPGRFSGRQFSNSRSEMNVSTLELGDSALYLCASASGSPELVQETQYFGPGTRLLVL.

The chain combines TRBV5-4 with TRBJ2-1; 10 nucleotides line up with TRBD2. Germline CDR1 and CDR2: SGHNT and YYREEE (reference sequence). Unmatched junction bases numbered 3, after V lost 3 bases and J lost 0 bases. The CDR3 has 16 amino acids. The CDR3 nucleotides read TGTGCCAGCAGCTCAACTAGCGGGAACTCCTACAATGAGCAGTTCTTC. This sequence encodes CASSSTSGNSYNEQFF. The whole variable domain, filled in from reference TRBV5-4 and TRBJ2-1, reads ETGVTQSPTHLIKTRGQQVTLRCSSQSGHNTVSWYQQALGQGPQFIFQYYREEENGRGNFPPRFSGLQFPNYSSELNVNALELDDSALYLCASSSTSGNSYNEQFFGPGTRLTVL.

The CDR3 coding sequence is TGTGCCAGCAGCTTAGTGGTCTACAATGAGCAGTTCTTC. Encoded protein: CASSLVVYNEQFF. V is TRBV7-2 and J is TRBJ2-1; D uncertain. This CDR3 comprises 13 residues. The V end was cut by 1 base, the J end by 3 bases, with 4 bases between. Germline CDR1 SGHTA, CDR2 FQGNSA. The full variable domain, rest sourced from reference TRBV7-2 and TRBJ2-1, is GAGVSQSPSNKVTEKGKDVELRCDPISGHTALYWYRQSLGQGLEFLIYFQGNSAPDKSGLPSDRFSAERTGGSVSTLTIQRTQQEDSAVYLCASSLVVYNEQFFGPGTRLTVL.

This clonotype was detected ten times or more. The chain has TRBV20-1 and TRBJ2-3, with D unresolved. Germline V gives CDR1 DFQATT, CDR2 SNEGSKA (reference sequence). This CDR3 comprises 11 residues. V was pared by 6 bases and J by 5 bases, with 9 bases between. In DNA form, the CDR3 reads TGCAGTGCCCAGGTTGTAGATACGCAGTATTTT. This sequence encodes CSAQVVDTQYF.

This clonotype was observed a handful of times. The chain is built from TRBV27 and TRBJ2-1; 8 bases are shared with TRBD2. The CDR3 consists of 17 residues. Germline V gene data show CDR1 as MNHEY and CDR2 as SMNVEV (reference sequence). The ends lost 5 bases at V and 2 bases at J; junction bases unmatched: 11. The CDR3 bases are TGTGCCAGCAGTAATTCTCGGGGGCGGGGGGCCTACAATGAGCAGTTCTTC. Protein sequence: CASSNSRGRGAYNEQFF.

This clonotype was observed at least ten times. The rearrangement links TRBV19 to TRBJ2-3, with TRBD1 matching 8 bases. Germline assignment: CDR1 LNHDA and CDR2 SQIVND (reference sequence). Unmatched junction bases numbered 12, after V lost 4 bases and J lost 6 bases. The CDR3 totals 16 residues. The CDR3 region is CASSSRTGPPPDTQYF. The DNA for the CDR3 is TGTGCCAGTAGTAGTCGGACAGGGCCCCCACCTGATACGCAGTATTTT.

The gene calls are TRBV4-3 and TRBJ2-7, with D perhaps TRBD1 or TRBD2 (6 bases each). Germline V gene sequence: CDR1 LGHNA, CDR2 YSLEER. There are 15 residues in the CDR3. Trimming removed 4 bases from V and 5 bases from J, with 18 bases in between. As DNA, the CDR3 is TGCGCCAGCAGCCTCCTAGGGGGGCGAACTCACGAGCAGTACTTC. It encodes CASSLLGGRTHEQYF.

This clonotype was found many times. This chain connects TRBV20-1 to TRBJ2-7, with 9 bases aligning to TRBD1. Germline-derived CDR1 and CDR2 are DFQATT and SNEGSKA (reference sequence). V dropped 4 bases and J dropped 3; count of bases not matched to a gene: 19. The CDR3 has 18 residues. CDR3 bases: TGCAGTGCTAAAACAGGGGGCGAAGCTAGCGGAGCAATCTACGAGCAGTACTTC. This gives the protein CSAKTGGEASGAIYEQYF.

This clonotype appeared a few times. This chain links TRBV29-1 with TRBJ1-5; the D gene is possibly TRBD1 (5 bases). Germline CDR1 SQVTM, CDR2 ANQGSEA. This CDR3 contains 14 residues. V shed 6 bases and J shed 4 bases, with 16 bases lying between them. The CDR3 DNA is TGCAGCGTGGCAGACAGAGACGCTAATCAGCCCCAGCATTTT. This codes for CSVADRDANQPQHF. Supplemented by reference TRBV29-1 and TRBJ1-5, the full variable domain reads SAVISQKPSRDICQRGTSLTIQCQVDSQVTMMFWYRQQPGQSLTLIATANQGSEATYESGFVIDKFPISRPNLTFSTLTVSNMSPEDSSIYLCSVADRDANQPQHFGDGTRLSIL.

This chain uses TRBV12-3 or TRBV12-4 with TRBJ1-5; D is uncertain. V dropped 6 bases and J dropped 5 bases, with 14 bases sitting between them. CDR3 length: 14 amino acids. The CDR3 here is CASSHPGYDQPQHF. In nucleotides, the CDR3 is TGTGCCAGCAGCCACCCGGGTTATGATCAGCCCCAGCATTTT.

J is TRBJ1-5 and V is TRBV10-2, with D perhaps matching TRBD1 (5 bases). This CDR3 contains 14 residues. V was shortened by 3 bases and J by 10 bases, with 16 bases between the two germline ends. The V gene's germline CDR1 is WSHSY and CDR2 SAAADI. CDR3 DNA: TGCGCCAGCAGTGATCGCAGAGCAAGGGACCCCCAGCATTTT. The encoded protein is CASSDRRARDPQHF.

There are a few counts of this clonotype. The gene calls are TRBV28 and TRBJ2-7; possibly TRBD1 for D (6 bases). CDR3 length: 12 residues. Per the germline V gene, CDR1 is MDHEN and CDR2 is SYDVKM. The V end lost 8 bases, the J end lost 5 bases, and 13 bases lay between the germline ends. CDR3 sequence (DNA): TGTGCCAGCCTAACGGGACAAAACGAGCAGTACTTC. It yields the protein CASLTGQNEQYF.

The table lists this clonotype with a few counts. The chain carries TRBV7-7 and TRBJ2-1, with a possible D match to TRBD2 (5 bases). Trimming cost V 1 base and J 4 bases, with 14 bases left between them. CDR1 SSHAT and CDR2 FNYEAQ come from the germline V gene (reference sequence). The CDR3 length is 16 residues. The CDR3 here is CASSLDSSGIYNEQFF. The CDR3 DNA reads TGTGCCAGCAGCTTAGATTCCAGCGGTATATACAATGAGCAGTTCTTC.

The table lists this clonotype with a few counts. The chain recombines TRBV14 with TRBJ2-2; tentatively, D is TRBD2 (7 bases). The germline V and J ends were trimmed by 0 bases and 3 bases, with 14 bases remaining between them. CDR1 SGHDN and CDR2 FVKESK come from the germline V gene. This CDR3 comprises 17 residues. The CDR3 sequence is CASSQEVGGPYTGELFF. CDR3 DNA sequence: TGTGCCAGCAGCCAAGAGGTCGGGGGGCCTTACACCGGGGAGCTGTTTTTT.

CDR3 loop: CATPGTGNYGYTF. The DNA for the CDR3 is TGTGCCACCCCCGGGACAGGCAACTATGGCTACACCTTC. The chain is built from TRBV7-9 and TRBJ1-2, with TRBD1 identical over 8 bases. Trimming removed 10 bases from V and 2 bases from J; junction bases left unmatched: 6. Germline V CDR1 and CDR2: SEHNR, FQNEAQ (reference sequence). The CDR3 is made up of 13 amino acids.

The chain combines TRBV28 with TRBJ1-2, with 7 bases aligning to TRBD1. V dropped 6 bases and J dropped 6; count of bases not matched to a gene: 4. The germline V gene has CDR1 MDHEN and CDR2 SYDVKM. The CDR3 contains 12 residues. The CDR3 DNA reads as TGTGCCAGCAGCTACGGGACAGATGGCTACACCTTC. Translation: CASSYGTDGYTF.

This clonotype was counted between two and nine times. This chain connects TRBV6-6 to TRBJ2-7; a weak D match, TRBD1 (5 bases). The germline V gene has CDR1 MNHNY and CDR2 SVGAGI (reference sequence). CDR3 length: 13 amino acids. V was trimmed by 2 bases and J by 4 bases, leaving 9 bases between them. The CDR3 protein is CASSYPPGYEQYF. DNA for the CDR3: TGTGCCAGCAGTTACCCTCCAGGGTACGAGCAGTACTTC.

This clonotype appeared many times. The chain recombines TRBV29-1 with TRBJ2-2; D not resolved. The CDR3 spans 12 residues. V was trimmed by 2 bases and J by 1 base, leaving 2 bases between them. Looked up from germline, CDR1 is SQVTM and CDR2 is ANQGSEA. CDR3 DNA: TGCAGCGTTGAATGGAACACCGGGGAGCTGTTTTTT. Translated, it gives CSVEWNTGELFF.

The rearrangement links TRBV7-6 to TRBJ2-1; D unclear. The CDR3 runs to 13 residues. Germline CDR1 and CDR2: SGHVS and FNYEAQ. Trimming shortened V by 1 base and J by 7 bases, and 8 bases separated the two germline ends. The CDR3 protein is CASSLDRLNEQFF. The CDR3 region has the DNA TGTGCCAGCAGCTTAGATCGGTTGAATGAGCAGTTCTTC.

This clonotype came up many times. In DNA, the CDR3 is TGCAGCGCCGAGCGGGAAATCCCGTACGAGCAGTACTTC. Residues: CSAEREIPYEQYF. This rearrangement joins TRBV29-1 to TRBJ2-7; 7 nucleotides match TRBD2. Germline CDR1 reads SQVTM; CDR2 reads ANQGSEA. Losses at the gene ends were 7 bases for V and 4 bases for J; bases not matched to a gene: 10. CDR3 size: 13 residues.